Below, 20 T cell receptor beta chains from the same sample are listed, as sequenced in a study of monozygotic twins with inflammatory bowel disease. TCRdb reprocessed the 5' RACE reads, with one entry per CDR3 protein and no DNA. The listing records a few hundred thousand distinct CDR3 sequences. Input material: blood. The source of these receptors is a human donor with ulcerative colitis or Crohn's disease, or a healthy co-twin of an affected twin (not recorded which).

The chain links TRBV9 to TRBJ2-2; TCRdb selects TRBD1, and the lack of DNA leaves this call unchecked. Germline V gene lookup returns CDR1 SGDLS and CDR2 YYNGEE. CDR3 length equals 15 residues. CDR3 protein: CASSVGPGPTGELFF.

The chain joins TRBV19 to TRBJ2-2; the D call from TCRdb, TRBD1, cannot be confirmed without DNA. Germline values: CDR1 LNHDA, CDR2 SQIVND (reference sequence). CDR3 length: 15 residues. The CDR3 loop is CASSIPGAYTGELFF.

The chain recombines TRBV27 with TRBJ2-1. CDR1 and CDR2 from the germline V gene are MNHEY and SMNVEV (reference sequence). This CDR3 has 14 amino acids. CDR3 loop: CASTLSPPYNEQFF.

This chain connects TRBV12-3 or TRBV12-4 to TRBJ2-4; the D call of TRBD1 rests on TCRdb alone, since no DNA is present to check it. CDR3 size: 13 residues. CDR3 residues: CASSRQAWDIQYF.

CDR3 amino acids: CASSYTTGPSYEQYF. The rearrangement joins TRBV5-6 to TRBJ2-7; no DNA is available, so the TRBD1 call from TCRdb remains unchecked. The CDR3 length is 15 residues. From germline, CDR1 is SGHDT and CDR2 YYEEEE.

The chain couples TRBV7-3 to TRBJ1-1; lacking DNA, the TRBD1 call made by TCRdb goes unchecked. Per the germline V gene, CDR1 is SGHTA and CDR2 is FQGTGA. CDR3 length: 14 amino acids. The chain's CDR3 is CASSLKGFNTEAFF.

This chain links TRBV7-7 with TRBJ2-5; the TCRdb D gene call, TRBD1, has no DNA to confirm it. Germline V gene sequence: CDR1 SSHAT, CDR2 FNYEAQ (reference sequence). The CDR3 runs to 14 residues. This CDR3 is CASSADRGVETQYF.

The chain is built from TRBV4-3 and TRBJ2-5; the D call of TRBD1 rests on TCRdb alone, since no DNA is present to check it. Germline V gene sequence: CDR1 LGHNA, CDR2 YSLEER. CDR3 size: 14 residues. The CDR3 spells CASSPRDREKTQYF.

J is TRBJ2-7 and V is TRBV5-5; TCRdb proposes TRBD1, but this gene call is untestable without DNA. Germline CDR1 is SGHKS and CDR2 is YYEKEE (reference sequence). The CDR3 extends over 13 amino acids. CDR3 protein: CASTRDANYEQYF.

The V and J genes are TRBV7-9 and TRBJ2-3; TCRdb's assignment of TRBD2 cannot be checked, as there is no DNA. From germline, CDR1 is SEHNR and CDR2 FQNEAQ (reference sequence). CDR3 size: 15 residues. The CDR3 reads CASSSRLAGTDTQYF.

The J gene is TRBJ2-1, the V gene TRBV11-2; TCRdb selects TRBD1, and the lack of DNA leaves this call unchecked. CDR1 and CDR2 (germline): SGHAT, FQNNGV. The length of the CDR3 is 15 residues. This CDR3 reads CASSLTRTANNEQFF.

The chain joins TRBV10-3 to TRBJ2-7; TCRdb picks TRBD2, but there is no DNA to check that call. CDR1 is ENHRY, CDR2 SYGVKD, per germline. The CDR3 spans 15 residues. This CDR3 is CAISGRRGGQYEQYF.

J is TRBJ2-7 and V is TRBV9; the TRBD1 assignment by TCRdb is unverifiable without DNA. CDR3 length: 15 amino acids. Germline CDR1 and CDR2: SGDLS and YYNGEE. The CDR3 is CASSARDSSRYEQYF.

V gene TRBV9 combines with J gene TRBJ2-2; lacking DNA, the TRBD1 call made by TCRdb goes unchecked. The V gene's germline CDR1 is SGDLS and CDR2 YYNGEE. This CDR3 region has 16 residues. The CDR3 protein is CASSASGTGRTGELFF.

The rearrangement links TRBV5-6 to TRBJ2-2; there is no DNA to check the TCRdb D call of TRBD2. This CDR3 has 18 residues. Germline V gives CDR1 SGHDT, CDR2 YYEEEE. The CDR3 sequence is CASSPPGASASNTGELFF.

The CDR3 loop reads CSAQGRNVAKNIQYF. J is TRBJ2-4 and V is TRBV29-1; there is no DNA to check the TCRdb D call of TRBD1. This CDR3 has 15 amino acids. The germline V gene has CDR1 SQVTM and CDR2 ANQGSEA.

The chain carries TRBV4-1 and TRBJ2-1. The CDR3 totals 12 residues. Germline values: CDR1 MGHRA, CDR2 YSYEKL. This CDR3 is CASSQESDEQFF.

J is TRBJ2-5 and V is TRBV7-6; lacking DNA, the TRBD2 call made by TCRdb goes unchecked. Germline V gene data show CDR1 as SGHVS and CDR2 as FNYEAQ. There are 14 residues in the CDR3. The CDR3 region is CASSLLAGEETQYF.

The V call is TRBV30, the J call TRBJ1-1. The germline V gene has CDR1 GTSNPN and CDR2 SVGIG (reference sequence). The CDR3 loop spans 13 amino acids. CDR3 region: CAWSVQGYTEAFF.

The CDR3 here is CATSDEAGGAYGYTF. The chain is built from TRBV24-1 and TRBJ1-2; TCRdb's D gene call, TRBD1, goes unchecked for lack of DNA. The CDR3 extends over 15 amino acids. The germline gives CDR1 KGHDR, CDR2 SFDVKD.